This TCR beta chain was recorded in a study of blood T cell repertoires in COVID-19. Study details: From the United States, Italy and Spain came samples of acute and convalescent COVID-19. PBMCs, B-cell-depleted T cells, or T cells were the source of the cDNA or gDNA that made up the material.

Original handling: The authors estimated nucleated cell counts from reference gene primer amplification. The repertoire was sequenced with immunoSEQ multiplex PCR; TCRdb's copy has only in-frame clones and lacks some. That table is the source of V, J and clone size, and D and trimming were worked out from the DNA. This sample carries over 95,000 clones, roughly 89% of them seen once, and the ten largest clones take roughly 2%. Trimming left V 0 bases short and J 13 bases short, with 10 bases between. The CDR3 is 12 residues long. CDR1 is MNHEY and CDR2 is SVGEGT in the germline V gene. The sequencing sample was made of peripheral blood. This chain links TRBV6-2 or TRBV6-3 with TRBJ1-5; D is possibly TRBD1 (5 bases). The sequence came from a man in his sixties or seventies with active or convalescent COVID-19. As DNA, the CDR3 is TGTGCCAGCAGTTACTCCTACGGGGGTCAGCATTTT. Protein sequence: CASSYSYGGQHF.